There are many counts of the clone carrying this TCR beta chain. Time point given: patch test 1, 2 weeks after DPC sensitization. Indicated treatment: therapeutic diphenylcyclopropenone sensitization with weekly scalp DPC. TCRdb reprocessed the RACE reads via MiXCR and lists one record per CDR3 protein. The sample comprises around 75,000 distinct CDR3 sequences, approximately 12% of which are singletons, and under 4% rests with the top ten. The data were obtained in a study of human T cells and chemical hapten exposure. In germline, CDR1 is SGHRS, CDR2 YFSETQ. V was trimmed by 0 bases and J by 1 base, leaving 13 bases between them. This CDR3 has 16 residues.

The source of this sequence is a woman aged 55-70 years with alopecia areata. Some clones in this sample may be carry-over from other donors' samples. The sequencing used whole blood, collected in connection with sensitization to the hapten diphenylcyclopropenone (DPC). This chain links TRBV5-1 with TRBJ2-5; D gene ambiguous. CDR3 sequence: CASSLVYEPVQETQYF. The CDR3 coding sequence is TGCGCCAGCAGCTTGGTTTACGAACCGGTCCAAGAGACCCAGTACTTC.